The clone carrying this T cell receptor (beta chain) was recorded at least ten times. iRepertoire HTBI primers and Arm-PCR of CDR3 regions built TCR beta libraries. TCRdb analysed the multiplex PCR reads with MiXCR anew, one entry per CDR3 protein. The sample lists 400,000 to 500,000 distinct CDR3 sequences; less than 15% were seen once. These data are taken from a study of regulatory T cells in long-lasting Graves disease. The CDR3 loop spans 13 amino acids. Germline V gives CDR1 SGHAT, CDR2 FQDESV (reference sequence). V was cut by 6 bases and J by 1 base, with 9 bases left in between. The time point is: newly diagnosed GD, antithyroid drugs for less than 3 months. TCR sequences were obtained from RNA taken from PBMCs. The same data also contributed to another study, on T cells in Graves' hyperthyroidism and ophthalmopathy.

The sample in question was peripheral blood mononuclear cells (PBMCs), obtained at new diagnosis, from a patient treated with antithyroid drugs. The sequence was collected from a woman aged 50 to 60 with Graves disease. The chain has TRBV11-1 and TRBJ2-5; tentatively, D is TRBD1 (6 bases). DNA of the CDR3: TGTGCCAGCAGGCGACAGGCCCAAGAGACCCAGTACTTC. It translates to CASRRQAQETQYF.